This TCR beta chain originates from a study of T cell responses to AZD1222 COVID-19 vaccine. Germline V gene sequence: CDR1 SGHTA, CDR2 FQGNSA. The ends were cut back, 6 bases at V and 9 bases at J, with 24 bases in the middle. This CDR3 spans 16 amino acids. Libraries were prepared by immunoSEQ multiplex PCR; TCRdb keeps only in-frame clonotypes and omits some of them. The sample has 130,000 to 150,000 clones; approximately 85% are singletons. The specimen was peripheral blood, collected 28 days after the second dose of the MenACWY control vaccine. The TCR was taken from an adult who received the MenACWY meningococcal vaccine as a control. The chain is built from TRBV7-2 and TRBJ2-1; D is perhaps TRBD2 (6 bases). CDR3: CASRPLATNIRSEQFF. CDR3 DNA: TGTGCCAGCAGGCCCCTAGCGACCAACATTCGTAGTGAGCAGTTCTTC.